The clone carrying this T cell receptor beta chain was counted many times. V gave up 7 bases and J gave up 5 bases, with 9 bases separating them. Per the germline V gene, CDR1 is DFQATT and CDR2 is SNEGSKA (reference sequence). The CDR3 has 11 amino acids. Using a J-beta primer mix together with a sample-barcoded 5' primer, a second PCR was run for roughly 6 to 12 cycles. TCRdb independently ran MiXCR on the 5' RACE reads; one entry per CDR3 protein. The data contain approximately 1.5 million distinct CDR3 sequences, roughly 30% of them singletons. The record originates from a study of blood T cells in healthy people across ages. Donor samples were obtained from healthy Caucasian individuals from Russia, aged about 6 to 100.

The TCR sequence derives from a woman between 25 and 40 years old in good health. The sequenced sample was blood. This chain links TRBV20-1 with TRBJ2-4; no clear D gene. The CDR3 sequence: CSGGGQNIQYF. CDR3 DNA sequence: TGCAGTGGTGGCGGCCAAAACATTCAGTACTTC.